The next 25 T cell receptor beta chains were all read from a single sample in a study of cytomegalovirus exposure and HLA in healthy donors. The method was immunoSEQ multiplex PCR; TCRdb's version includes in-frame clones alone and lacks a portion of them. The profile shows 150,000 to 200,000 clones, approximately 81% of them singletons. The sequencing sample was made of PBMCs. The receptors were gathered from a young man in good health and CMV-seropositive.

V usage is TRBV4-3 and J usage is TRBJ2-1; 7 positions agree with TRBD2. J gave up 5 bases and V 0 bases, and 7 bases lay outside the gene matches. CDR3 length equals 16 residues. Germline lookup yields CDR1 LGHNA and CDR2 YSLEER. The CDR3 sequence: CASSQDLRTRNNEQFF. DNA of the CDR3: TGCGCCAGCAGCCAAGATCTTCGGACTAGAAACAATGAGCAGTTCTTC.

This sequence joins TRBV27 and TRBJ2-1; D is perhaps TRBD2 (6 bases). Germline values: CDR1 MNHEY, CDR2 SMNVEV (reference sequence). The CDR3 runs to 17 residues. Trimming shortened V by 2 bases and J by 8 bases, and 22 bases separated the two germline ends. This CDR3 reads CASSLGAGFRVVDEQFF. DNA for the CDR3: TGTGCCAGCAGTTTAGGGGCGGGGTTCCGTGTTGTCGATGAGCAGTTCTTC.

This chain uses TRBV28 with TRBJ1-2; no definite D call. CDR3 size: 12 residues. Germline CDR1 reads MDHEN; CDR2 reads SYDVKM. Deletions cut 3 bases from V and 7 bases from J, with 9 bases between. The CDR3 DNA follows: TGTGCCAGCAGTTTGGGAGGGTTTGGCTACACCTTC. The encoded protein is CASSLGGFGYTF.

This clone has more than one count but fewer than ten. The chain uses TRBV19 and TRBJ1-5; D not certain. Germline CDR1 and CDR2: LNHDA and SQIVND (reference sequence). CDR3 length: 11 amino acids. Trimming removed 4 bases from V and 4 bases from J, with 2 bases in between. The CDR3 nucleotides read TGTGCCAGTAGTACAAATCAGCCCCAGCATTTT. Residues: CASSTNQPQHF.

This chain uses TRBV5-8 with TRBJ2-7; 7 bases map to TRBD1. The V gene's germline CDR1 is SGHTS and CDR2 YDEGEE. This CDR3 has 14 amino acids. The junction had 4 bases not matched to a gene; V was cut back by 0 bases and J by 4 bases. The CDR3 sequence is CASSLAQGSYEQYF. The CDR3 DNA reads TGTGCCAGCAGCTTGGCACAGGGGAGTTACGAGCAGTACTTC.

The rearrangement uses TRBV5-4 and TRBJ1-2; D might be TRBD1 (5 bases). V dropped 4 bases and J dropped 7 bases, with 17 bases sitting between them. This CDR3 comprises 14 residues. Looked up from germline, CDR1 is SGHNT and CDR2 is YYREEE (reference sequence). In DNA, the CDR3 is TGTGCCAGCAGCCGGATGGGGACCGGGGGTGGCTACACCTTC. Protein: CASSRMGTGGGYTF. The variable domain in full, completed from reference TRBV5-4 and TRBJ1-2, reads ETGVTQSPTHLIKTRGQQVTLRCSSQSGHNTVSWYQQALGQGPQFIFQYYREEENGRGNFPPRFSGLQFPNYSSELNVNALELDDSALYLCASSRMGTGGGYTFGSGTRLTVV.

The chain has TRBV6-4 and TRBJ1-1; TRBD1 matches 10 bases. In germline, CDR1 is MRHNA, CDR2 SNTAGT. CDR3 length: 14 amino acids. V dropped 6 bases and J dropped 6; count of bases not matched to a gene: 7. The chain's CDR3 is CASRAGTGVAEAFF. For the CDR3, the DNA is TGTGCCAGCAGAGCCGGGACAGGGGTTGCTGAAGCTTTCTTT.

The rearrangement uses TRBV14 and TRBJ1-1, with 7 bases identical to TRBD1. The CDR3 has 16 amino acids. In germline, CDR1 is SGHDN, CDR2 FVKESK. Trimming at V came to 2 bases and at J to 0 bases, leaving 6 bases not matched to a gene. The CDR3 here is CASSQHTGAVNTEAFF. CDR3 DNA: TGTGCCAGCAGCCAACACACAGGGGCTGTGAACACTGAAGCTTTCTTT.

This rearrangement joins TRBV29-1 to TRBJ2-3, with D maybe TRBD2 (7 bases). This CDR3 is built from 15 residues. V lost 7 bases, J lost 1 base, and 18 bases lay in between. Germline assignment: CDR1 SQVTM and CDR2 ANQGSEA. CDR3: CSASGGGLGTDTQYF. CDR3 sequence (DNA): TGCAGCGCCAGTGGGGGGGGGCTGGGCACAGATACGCAGTATTTT.

The rearrangement uses TRBV19 and TRBJ2-7, with D perhaps matching TRBD1 (6 bases). Between the trimmed V and J ends, which lost 4 bases and 0 bases, there was a span of 16 bases. The CDR3 has 16 residues. Germline V gives CDR1 LNHDA, CDR2 SQIVND (reference sequence). The CDR3 region has the DNA TGTGCCAGTAGTACGTCTAGTACAGGGAGCTCCTACGAGCAGTACTTC. Protein product: CASSTSSTGSSYEQYF. The variable domain in full, with the rest retrieved from reference TRBV19 and TRBJ2-7, is DGGITQSPKYLFRKEGQNVTLSCEQNLNHDAMYWYRQDPGQGLRLIYYSQIVNDFQKGDIAEGYSVSREKKESFPLTVTSAQKNPTAFYLCASSTSSTGSSYEQYFGPGTRLTVT.

In this sample, this clone turned up once. The rearrangement joins TRBV11-2 to TRBJ2-2; D perhaps matches TRBD1 (5 bases). CDR3 length equals 16 residues. Germline V gene lookup returns CDR1 SGHAT and CDR2 FQNNGV. The V gene lost 2 bases and the J gene lost 2 bases, with 12 bases spanning the gap. CDR3 in amino acids: CASSLTRGSNTGELFF. CDR3 DNA: TGTGCCAGCAGCTTAACAAGGGGCTCAAACACCGGGGAGCTGTTTTTT.

The rearrangement links TRBV5-1 to TRBJ1-3; 7 bases line up with TRBD1. The CDR3 runs 17 residues. Germline CDR1 is SGHRS and CDR2 is YFSETQ. Trimming removed 0 bases from V and 4 bases from J; junction bases left unmatched: 10. The DNA for the CDR3 is TGCGCCAGCAGCTTGGTTCGGTCAGGGGGTTCCGGAAACACCATATATTTT. The encoded protein is CASSLVRSGGSGNTIYF.

The chain joins TRBV2 to TRBJ2-1, with D unclear. The V end was cut by 7 bases, the J end by 3 bases, with 4 bases between. The CDR3 contains 11 residues. The germline V gene encodes CDR1 SNHLY and CDR2 FYNNEI. The CDR3 here is CASTFYNEQFF. The CDR3 DNA reads TGTGCCAGCACCTTCTACAATGAGCAGTTCTTC. Variable domain in full (rest from reference TRBV2 and TRBJ2-1): EPEVTQTPSHQVTQMGQEVILRCVPISNHLYFYWYRQILGQKVEFLVSFYNNEISEKSEIFDDQFSVERPDGSNFTLKIRSTKLEDSAMYFCASTFYNEQFFGPGTRLTVL.

The rearrangement uses TRBV6-6 and TRBJ1-1; the D is unclear. V was trimmed by 5 bases and J by 5 bases, leaving 15 bases between them. Germline loops: CDR1 MNHNY, CDR2 SVGAGI (reference sequence). The CDR3 has 14 residues. The CDR3 DNA sequence: TGTGCCAGCAGTGGCGTTGAGGGAGGAACTGAAGCTTTCTTT. It encodes CASSGVEGGTEAFF.

The gene calls are TRBV29-1 and TRBJ1-1; 9 bases line up with TRBD1. The CDR3 has 12 residues. V shed 6 bases, J shed 5 bases, and the junction held 4 bases outside the gene matches. Germline CDR1 and CDR2: SQVTM and ANQGSEA. CDR3 nucleotides: TGCAGCGTGGACAGGGGCCAGACTGAAGCTTTCTTT. It yields the protein CSVDRGQTEAFF.

V is TRBV6-5 and J is TRBJ2-2; weak D call: TRBD1 (6 bases). CDR3 length: 15 residues. Germline CDR1 MNHEY, CDR2 SVGAGI. Trimming took 6 bases from V and 1 from J, leaving 12 bases between them. The DNA for the CDR3 is TGTGCCAGCAGCCACCAACAGGGGAACACCGGGGAGCTGTTTTTT. It translates to CASSHQQGNTGELFF.

This clone was found many times. The rearrangement joins TRBV6-1 to TRBJ2-1; 7 bases agree with TRBD1. The trim removed 4 bases at V and 9 bases at J, leaving 6 bases unmatched. This CDR3 spans 13 amino acids. CDR1 MNHNS and CDR2 SASEGT come from the germline V gene. CDR3 amino acids: CASSGTGSSEQFF. CDR3 nucleotides: TGTGCCAGCAGTGGGACAGGATCCAGTGAGCAGTTCTTC.

The CDR3 protein is CASSLVVGQTGELFF. In nucleotides, the CDR3 is TGTGCCAGCAGCTTAGTCGTGGGGCAGACCGGGGAGCTGTTTTTT. J is TRBJ2-2 and V is TRBV7-8; weak D call: TRBD1 (5 bases). Between the trimmed V and J ends, which lost 1 base and 5 bases, there was a span of 11 bases. The length of the CDR3 is 15 residues. Germline CDR1 SGHVS, CDR2 FQNEAQ.

The genes are TRBV28 and TRBJ1-2; D unresolved. CDR1 is MDHEN and CDR2 is SYDVKM in the germline V gene. V lost 6 bases and J lost 4, with 18 bases in between. CDR3 length: 15 residues. The CDR3 is CASRHGDSRLYGYTF. Here the CDR3 DNA reads TGTGCCAGCAGGCACGGTGACTCACGGCTCTATGGCTACACCTTC.

The genes are TRBV28 and TRBJ2-7, with a weak D call TRBD1 (5 bases). The CDR3 extends over 14 amino acids. Per the germline V gene, CDR1 is MDHEN and CDR2 is SYDVKM. V lost 6 bases to trimming and J lost 4 bases, with 16 bases between them. The CDR3 here is CASRYQGFDYEQYF. CDR3 DNA: TGTGCCAGCAGATATCAGGGATTCGATTACGAGCAGTACTTC.

Written as DNA, the CDR3 is TGTGCCAGCAGTGAACTTAGCGGCACAGATACGCAGTATTTT. Translating it yields CASSELSGTDTQYF. The rearrangement uses TRBV2 and TRBJ2-3; TRBD2 is a possible D gene (5 bases). Germline V lookup: CDR1 SNHLY, CDR2 FYNNEI. V was clipped by 2 bases and J by 1 base, with 7 bases between them. The CDR3 loop spans 14 amino acids.

For this clone: At the DNA level, this CDR3 is encoded by other sequences in the same sample as well. This sequence joins TRBV27 and TRBJ2-2; 12 bases align to TRBD2. The germline CDR1 and CDR2 sequences are MNHEY and SMNVEV (reference sequence). This CDR3 spans 15 amino acids. Trimming at V came to 5 bases and at J to 5 bases, leaving 3 bases not matched to a gene. The CDR3 nucleotides are TGTGCCAGCAGTCTCGGACTAGCGGGGACCGGGGAGCTGTTTTTT. Its protein is CASSLGLAGTGELFF.

CDR3 protein: CASSPGSGRAAYEQYF. CDR3 DNA: TGTGCCAGCAGTCCCGGTAGCGGGAGGGCGGCCTACGAGCAGTACTTC. This chain connects TRBV27 to TRBJ2-7, with 11 bases aligning to TRBD2. This CDR3 spans 16 amino acids. The germline gives CDR1 MNHEY, CDR2 SMNVEV (reference sequence). The junction had 8 bases not matched to a gene; V was cut back by 5 bases and J by 2 bases.

The V gene is TRBV27, the J gene TRBJ2-3; 11 nucleotides agree with TRBD2. CDR3 size: 14 residues. Germline CDR1 and CDR2: MNHEY and SMNVEV (reference sequence). The V gene end was trimmed by 3 bases and the J gene end by 8 bases; junction bases not matched to a gene: 4. The CDR3 sequence is CASSFGTSGRTQYF. CDR3 DNA sequence: TGTGCCAGCAGTTTCGGGACTAGCGGTCGTACGCAGTATTTT.

The V gene is TRBV5-1, the J gene TRBJ1-2; 8 bases are shared with TRBD1. Per the germline V gene, CDR1 is SGHRS and CDR2 is YFSETQ. The length of the CDR3 is 15 residues. The V segment lost 4 bases and the J segment 3 bases; nucleotides outside the gene matches: 8. The CDR3 DNA follows: TGCGCCAGCAGCCCCAGGACAGGGAGCGACTATGGCTACACCTTC. It yields the protein CASSPRTGSDYGYTF.